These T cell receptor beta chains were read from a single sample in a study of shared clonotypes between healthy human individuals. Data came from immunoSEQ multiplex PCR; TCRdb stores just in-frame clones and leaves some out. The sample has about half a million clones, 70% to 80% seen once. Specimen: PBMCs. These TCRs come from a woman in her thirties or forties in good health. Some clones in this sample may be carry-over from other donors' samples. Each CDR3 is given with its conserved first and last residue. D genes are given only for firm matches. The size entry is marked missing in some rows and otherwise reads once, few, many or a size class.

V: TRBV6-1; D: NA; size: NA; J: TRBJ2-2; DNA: TGTGCCAGCACCCGAAGGGGGGGGAACACCGGGGAGCTGTTTTTT; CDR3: CASTRRGGNTGELFF
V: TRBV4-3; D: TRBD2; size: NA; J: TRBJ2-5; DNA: TGCGCCAGCAGCCAAGATAGGGGAGGGACTAGCGAATCTCTGTACTTC; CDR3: CASSQDRGGTSESLYF
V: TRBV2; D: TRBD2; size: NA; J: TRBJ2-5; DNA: TGTGCCAGCATGTCGCTAGCGGGAGGACAAGAGACCCAGTACTTC; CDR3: CASMSLAGGQETQYF
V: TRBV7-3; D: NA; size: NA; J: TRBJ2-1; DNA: TGTGCCAGCAGCCGAACAGGGAGTGGCAATGAGCAGTTCTTC; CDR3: CASSRTGSGNEQFF
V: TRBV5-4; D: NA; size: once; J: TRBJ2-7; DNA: TGTGCCAGCAGCGCCGCGGTCGAGCGGACACTCTACGAGCAGTACTTC; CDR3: CASSAAVERTLYEQYF
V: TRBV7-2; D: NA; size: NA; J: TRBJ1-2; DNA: TGTGCCAGCAGCTTAGGGAGAACAGGAGCCTATGGCTACACCTTC; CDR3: CASSLGRTGAYGYTF
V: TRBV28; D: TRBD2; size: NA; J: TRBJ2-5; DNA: TGTGCCAGCAGGCCTAGCGGGCGAGAAGAGACCCAGTACTTC; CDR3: CASRPSGREETQYF
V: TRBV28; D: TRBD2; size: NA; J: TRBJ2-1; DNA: TGTGCCAGCAGTGTGGGACTAGCGGGAGTTTATGAGCAGTTCTTC; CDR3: CASSVGLAGVYEQFF
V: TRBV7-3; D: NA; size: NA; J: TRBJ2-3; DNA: TGTGCCAGCAGCTTAAATGTGAATTCAGATACGCAGTATTTT; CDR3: CASSLNVNSDTQYF
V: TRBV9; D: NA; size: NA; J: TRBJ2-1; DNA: TGTGCCAGCAGCGCCCTAGTAGGGGAGCAGTTCTTC; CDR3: CASSALVGEQFF
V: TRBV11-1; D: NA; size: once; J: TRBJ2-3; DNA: TGTGCCAGCAGCTTATGGGCAGGGGGCACAGATACGCAGTATTTT; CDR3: CASSLWAGGTDTQYF
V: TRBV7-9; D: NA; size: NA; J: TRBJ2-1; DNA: TGTGCCAGCAAGGGCGGAGTGGGCAATGAGCAGTTCTTC; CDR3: CASKGGVGNEQFF
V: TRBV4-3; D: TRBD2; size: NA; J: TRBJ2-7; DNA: TGCGCCAGCAGCCAAGGAGGACTAGCGGGAGCCGGGTCCTACGAGCAGTACTTC; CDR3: CASSQGGLAGAGSYEQYF
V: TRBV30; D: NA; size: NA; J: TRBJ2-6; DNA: TGTGCCTGGAGTCTCACCGGGCCCTCTGGGGCCAACGTCCTGACTTTC; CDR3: CAWSLTGPSGANVLTF
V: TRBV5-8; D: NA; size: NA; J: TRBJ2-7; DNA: TGTGCCAGCAGCAAAGGACAAACCTTCGGGCCGATCTACGAGCAGTACTTC; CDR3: CASSKGQTFGPIYEQYF
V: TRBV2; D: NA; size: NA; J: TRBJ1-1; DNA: TGTGCCAGCAGGGGCAGGGGGAACACTGAAGCTTTCTTT; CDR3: CASRGRGNTEAFF
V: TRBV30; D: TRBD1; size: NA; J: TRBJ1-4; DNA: TGTGCCTGGAGTGCGGGACAGGGGAATCTACAAAATGAAAAACTGTTTTTT; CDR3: CAWSAGQGNLQNEKLFF
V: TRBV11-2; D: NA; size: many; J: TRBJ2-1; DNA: TGTGCCAGCAGCTTAGTAATATCGGCAGGGTCGAATGAGCAGTTCTTC; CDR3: CASSLVISAGSNEQFF
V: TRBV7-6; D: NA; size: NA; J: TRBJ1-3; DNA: TGTGCCAGTGGGAGAGGCTCTGGAAACACCATATATTTT; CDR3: CASGRGSGNTIYF
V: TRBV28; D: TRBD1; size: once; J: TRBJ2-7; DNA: TGTGCCAGCAGTTTGACAGGGACCGAGCAGTACTTC; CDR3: CASSLTGTEQYF
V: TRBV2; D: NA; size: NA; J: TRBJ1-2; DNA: TGTGCCAGCAGTGAAGGGCTTAACTATGGCTACACCTTC; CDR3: CASSEGLNYGYTF
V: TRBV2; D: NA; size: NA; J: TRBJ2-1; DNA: TGTGCCAGCAGTGTCCTAGCTGGAGGGTTCGACGAGCAGTTCTTC; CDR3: CASSVLAGGFDEQFF
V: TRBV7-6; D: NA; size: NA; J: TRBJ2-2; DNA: TGTGCCAGCAGCTTAGAAATTAACACCGGGGAGCTGTTTTTT; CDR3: CASSLEINTGELFF
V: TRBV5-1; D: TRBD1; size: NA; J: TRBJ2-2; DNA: TGCGCCAGCAGCGCGGGACAGGGCTCGACCGGGGAGCTGTTTTTT; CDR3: CASSAGQGSTGELFF
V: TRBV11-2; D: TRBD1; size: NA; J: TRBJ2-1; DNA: TGTGCCAGCAGCCCGCTAAGGCAGGGGGCGTCGGATGAGCAGTTCTTC; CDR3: CASSPLRQGASDEQFF
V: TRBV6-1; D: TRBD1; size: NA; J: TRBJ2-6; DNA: TGTGCCAGCCGGACAGGGGCTGGGGCCAACGTCCTGACTTTC; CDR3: CASRTGAGANVLTF
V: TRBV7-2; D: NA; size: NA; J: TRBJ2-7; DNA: TGTGCCAGCAGACAAGATGGGAGCTCCTACGAGCAGTACTTC; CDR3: CASRQDGSSYEQYF
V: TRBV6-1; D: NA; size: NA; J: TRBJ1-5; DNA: TGTGCCAGCAGTGAAAGCGACTTCAATCAGCCCCAGCATTTT; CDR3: CASSESDFNQPQHF
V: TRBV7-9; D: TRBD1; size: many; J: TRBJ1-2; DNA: TGTGCCAGCAGCTTAGGGGGACAGTCCTATGGCTACACCTTC; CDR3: CASSLGGQSYGYTF
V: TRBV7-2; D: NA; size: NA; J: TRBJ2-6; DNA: TGTGCCAGCACCCCGTGGACGGGTAGCTCTGGGGCCAACGTCCTGACTTTC; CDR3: CASTPWTGSSGANVLTF
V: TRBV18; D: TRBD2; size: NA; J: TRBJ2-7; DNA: TGTGCCAGCTCACCATCCTCCGGGACTAGCGGGGGAAGTTTC; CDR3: CASSPSSGTSGGSF
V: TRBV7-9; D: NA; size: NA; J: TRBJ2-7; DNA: TGTGCCAGCAGCGGGACCTCCTACGAGCAGTACTTC; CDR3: CASSGTSYEQYF
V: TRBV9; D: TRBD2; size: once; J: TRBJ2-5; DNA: TGTGCCAGCAGCGGCGGGACTAGCGGGAGGGAGACCCAGTACTTC; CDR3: CASSGGTSGRETQYF
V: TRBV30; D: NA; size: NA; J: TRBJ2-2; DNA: TGTGCCTGGAGTAGGTCCGCGAACACCGGGGAGCTGTTTTTT; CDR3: CAWSRSANTGELFF
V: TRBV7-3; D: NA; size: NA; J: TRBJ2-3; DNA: TGTGCCAGCAGCTTAAATCCGGAAACTAGCACAGATACGCAGTATTTT; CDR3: CASSLNPETSTDTQYF